These 23 T cell receptor beta chains originate from one sample sequenced in a study of cytomegalovirus exposure and HLA in healthy donors. PCR was performed using 60 Vbeta and 13 Jbeta primers. The method was immunoSEQ multiplex PCR; TCRdb's version includes in-frame clones alone and lacks a portion of them. Altogether approximately 77,000 clones are present, roughly 80% being singletons, with the ten largest covering 7% to 9%. Sequencing was carried out using PBMCs. These receptors all come from a woman between 35 and 50 years old in good health and CMV-seronegative.

This clone appeared once. V gene TRBV5-1 combines with J gene TRBJ2-1; 10 bases fit TRBD1. The CDR3 length is 14 residues. Germline V lookup: CDR1 SGHRS, CDR2 YFSETQ. The V and J ends lost 6 bases and 6 bases, in that order; junction bases with no gene match: 6. The DNA for the CDR3 is TGCGCCAGCACCTGGGGGACAGGGGTCAATGAGCAGTTCTTC. This gives the protein CASTWGTGVNEQFF.

This clone came up a few times. This sequence joins TRBV30 and TRBJ1-2; TRBD1 matches at 9 bases. The trim removed 4 bases at V and 6 bases at J, leaving 12 bases unmatched. Germline CDR1 is GTSNPN and CDR2 is SVGIG (reference sequence). This CDR3 has 15 amino acids. The CDR3 spells CAWISPGTGLDGYTF. As DNA, the CDR3 is TGTGCCTGGATCTCACCCGGGACAGGGTTGGATGGCTACACCTTC.

This sequence joins TRBV30 and TRBJ1-2; D remains ambiguous. CDR1 and CDR2 (germline): GTSNPN, SVGIG (reference sequence). This CDR3 comprises 12 residues. Trimming cost V 4 bases and J 0 bases, with 6 bases left between them. The CDR3 DNA follows: TGTGCCTGGACTCTATCTAACTATGGCTACACCTTC. Its protein product is CAWTLSNYGYTF.

The V and J genes are TRBV4-1 and TRBJ2-5; tentative D call: TRBD1 (6 bases). V lost 4 bases to trimming and J lost 1 base, with 10 bases between them. The CDR3 runs to 14 residues. Per germline, CDR1 MGHRA and CDR2 YSYEKL. CDR3 DNA sequence: TGCGCCAGCAGCCTCCGGGACATCCAAGAGACCCAGTACTTC. Translated, it gives CASSLRDIQETQYF.

This sequence joins TRBV5-1 and TRBJ2-7; 9 positions match TRBD1. The CDR3 has 13 residues. With V trimmed by 8 bases and J by 6 bases, 9 bases remained unmatched. Germline assignment: CDR1 SGHRS and CDR2 YFSETQ. CDR3: CASLATGGGEQYF. The DNA of the CDR3 is TGCGCCAGTCTAGCCACAGGGGGCGGCGAGCAGTACTTC.

The chain is built from TRBV18 and TRBJ2-3, with a possible D match to TRBD1 (6 bases). V lost 4 bases to trimming and J lost 4 bases, with 12 bases between them. CDR1 and CDR2 (germline): KGHSH, LQKENI. CDR3 size: 14 residues. The CDR3 region is CASSRGHGPDTQYF. The CDR3 coding sequence is TGTGCCAGCTCACGGGGACATGGCCCAGATACGCAGTATTTT.

This clone was picked up a small number of times. This chain links TRBV13 with TRBJ2-3; no firm D call. Germline CDR1 PRHDT, CDR2 FYEKMQ (reference sequence). CDR3 length equals 13 residues. Trimming left V 8 bases short and J 1 base short, with 10 bases between. The CDR3 region has the DNA TGTGCCAGCGGCGTGAGCGGCACAGATACGCAGTATTTT. This translates into CASGVSGTDTQYF.

V and J are TRBV10-2 and TRBJ2-1, with 9 bases identical to TRBD2. J lost 8 bases, V lost 4 bases, and 3 bases had no gene match. Looked up from germline, CDR1 is WSHSY and CDR2 is SAAADI. The CDR3 consists of 13 residues. The CDR3 DNA reads TGCGCCAGCAGTGCTAGCGGGGCCTATGAGCAGTTCTTC. Translated, it gives CASSASGAYEQFF.

This chain connects TRBV5-1 to TRBJ2-2, with TRBD2 identical over 9 bases. CDR3 length: 18 residues. Looked up from germline, CDR1 is SGHRS and CDR2 is YFSETQ. J was trimmed by 0 bases and V by 0 bases; bases with no gene match: 6. The chain's CDR3 is CASSLGGSGRSNTGELFF. CDR3 DNA: TGCGCCAGCAGCTTGGGTGGTAGCGGGAGATCGAACACCGGGGAGCTGTTTTTT.

V is TRBV11-2 and J is TRBJ1-2, with 9 bases that match TRBD1. The J segment lost 2 bases and the V segment lost 6 bases, leaving 7 bases of the junction unmatched. Germline-derived CDR1 and CDR2 are SGHAT and FQNNGV. The CDR3 runs 15 residues. The CDR3 here is CASRRPGTGNYGYTF. The CDR3 nucleotides are TGTGCCAGCAGACGTCCCGGGACAGGGAACTATGGCTACACCTTC.

The chain couples TRBV19 to TRBJ2-6; 7 bases fit TRBD1. Trimming removed 5 bases from V and 2 bases from J; junction bases left unmatched: 12. Germline CDR1 reads LNHDA; CDR2 reads SQIVND (reference sequence). CDR3 size: 18 residues. The CDR3 DNA sequence: TGTGCCAGTAGTGCCAAACCCGGGACAGTGACTGGGGCCAACGTCCTGACTTTC. Protein sequence: CASSAKPGTVTGANVLTF.

The chain couples TRBV28 to TRBJ2-4, with 7 bases fitting TRBD2. Germline trimming cut 11 bases from V and 3 bases from J; bases unmatched to any gene: 7. CDR1 MDHEN and CDR2 SYDVKM come from the germline V gene. The CDR3 length is 13 residues. In DNA form, the CDR3 reads TGTGCCTCGGGGGGAGGGATCAAAAACATTCAGTACTTC. The encoded protein is CASGGGIKNIQYF.

V and J are TRBV13 and TRBJ2-1, with D maybe TRBD1 (6 bases). This CDR3 comprises 16 residues. V was cut by 4 bases and J by 1 base, with 14 bases left in between. Germline V gene lookup returns CDR1 PRHDT and CDR2 FYEKMQ (reference sequence). The chain's CDR3 is CASSSQQGRSYNEQFF. As DNA, the CDR3 is TGTGCCAGCAGCTCCCAACAGGGACGTTCCTACAATGAGCAGTTCTTC.

The V and J genes are TRBV6-5 and TRBJ2-1; TRBD2 matches at 15 bases. The germline V gene encodes CDR1 MNHEY and CDR2 SVGAGI. V gave up 5 bases and J gave up 8 bases; unmatched junction bases: 4. The CDR3 extends over 15 amino acids. Here the CDR3 reads CASSRTSGRDHEQFF. In DNA, the CDR3 is TGTGCCAGCAGTCGGACTAGCGGGAGGGACCATGAGCAGTTCTTC.

The V and J genes are TRBV7-9 and TRBJ2-7; a possible D gene is TRBD2 (6 bases). The V and J ends lost 3 bases and 0 bases respectively, with 9 bases between them. The CDR3 loop spans 14 amino acids. Germline-derived CDR1 and CDR2 are SEHNR and FQNEAQ (reference sequence). This CDR3 reads CASSFLSGSYEQYF. In nucleotides, the CDR3 is TGTGCCAGCAGCTTCCTTAGCGGCTCCTACGAGCAGTACTTC.

This rearrangement joins TRBV6-6 to TRBJ1-2; 7 bases fit TRBD1. The J segment lost 8 bases and the V segment lost 4 bases, leaving 16 bases of the junction unmatched. Germline V gene lookup returns CDR1 MNHNY and CDR2 SVGAGI (reference sequence). The CDR3 has 16 residues. The CDR3 bases are TGTGCCAGCAGTTCAAAGTCCCCGGGACAGTCGGTCGGCTACACCTTC. Protein sequence: CASSSKSPGQSVGYTF.

This chain connects TRBV7-2 to TRBJ1-4, with 9 bases that match TRBD1. The ends lost 2 bases at V and 4 bases at J; junction bases unmatched: 5. The CDR3 has 16 amino acids. Germline lookup yields CDR1 SGHTA and CDR2 FQGNSA. As DNA, the CDR3 is TGTGCCAGCAGCTTAACAGGGGGCACAGATAATGAAAAACTGTTTTTT. Its protein product is CASSLTGGTDNEKLFF. Full variable domain (rest looked up from reference TRBV7-2 and TRBJ1-4): GAGVSQSPSNKVTEKGKDVELRCDPISGHTALYWYRQSLGQGLEFLIYFQGNSAPDKSGLPSDRFSAERTGGSVSTLTIQRTQQEDSAVYLCASSLTGGTDNEKLFFGSGTQLSVL.

This clone was seen a few times. This chain joins TRBV2 and TRBJ2-3, with D possibly matching TRBD2 (6 bases). V lost 5 bases to trimming and J lost 6 bases, with 15 bases between them. Germline V gives CDR1 SNHLY, CDR2 FYNNEI. The CDR3 loop spans 14 amino acids. This chain's CDR3 is CASSLARGMDTQYF. DNA for the CDR3: TGTGCCAGCAGTCTGGCCCGGGGGATGGATACGCAGTATTTT.

The chain has TRBV16 and TRBJ2-1, with a tentative D call TRBD1 (5 bases). Deletions cut 0 bases from V and 4 bases from J, with 10 bases between. The germline CDR1 and CDR2 sequences are KGHSY and FQNENV. The CDR3 totals 15 residues. CDR3 in amino acids: CASSQSQGGYNEQFF. The CDR3 region has the DNA TGTGCCAGCAGCCAATCGCAGGGCGGTTACAATGAGCAGTTCTTC.

The genes are TRBV2 and TRBJ2-1; 9 nucleotides match TRBD2. J gave up 2 bases and V 2 bases, and 4 bases lay outside the gene matches. This CDR3 contains 16 residues. The germline V gene encodes CDR1 SNHLY and CDR2 FYNNEI. CDR3 in amino acids: CASSERGTSTYNEQFF. CDR3 sequence (DNA): TGTGCCAGCAGTGAAAGAGGGACTAGCACCTACAATGAGCAGTTCTTC.

V gene TRBV7-9 combines with J gene TRBJ1-1; D is possibly TRBD1 (6 bases). Trimming pared 6 bases from V and 5 bases from J, leaving 13 bases between. CDR1 and CDR2 (germline): SEHNR, FQNEAQ (reference sequence). The CDR3 is made up of 13 amino acids. The CDR3 sequence: CASRPGAGTEAFF. The CDR3 DNA is TGTGCCAGCAGGCCAGGGGCCGGGACTGAAGCTTTCTTT.

This chain connects TRBV9 to TRBJ1-1, with D possibly being TRBD1 (6 bases). The V gene's germline CDR1 is SGDLS and CDR2 YYNGEE. The CDR3 spans 15 residues. Trimming removed 0 bases from V and 4 bases from J, with 13 bases in between. CDR3 sequence reads: CASSVEALGATEAFF. The DNA of the CDR3 is TGTGCCAGCAGCGTAGAGGCCCTGGGGGCCACTGAAGCTTTCTTT.

The chain has TRBV6-1 and TRBJ1-4; TRBD1 aligns across 7 bases. Germline-derived CDR1 and CDR2 are MNHNS and SASEGT. CDR3 length: 15 amino acids. V was clipped by 2 bases and J by 4 bases; unmatched bases: 4. In DNA form, the CDR3 reads TGTGCCAGCAGTGAAATGGGACAGCGTAATGAAAAACTGTTTTTT. Its translation: CASSEMGQRNEKLFF.